These 32 T cell receptor beta chains were all obtained from the same sample, sequenced in a study of CD8 T cells in ankylosing spondylitis. Study outcomes and limitations: A motif in TCR beta, a set of roughly eight highly homologous variants, appeared characteristic of ankylosing spondylitis blood.

These receptors' targets are unknown. TCRdb itself ran the 5' RACE reads through MiXCR, one entry per CDR3 protein. In the table there are almost 400,000 distinct CDR3 sequences, around 20% of which are singletons. Material for sequencing was blood, either unsorted or a sorted T cell fraction (not recorded which). The receptors originated from a male donor with ankylosing spondylitis.

V is TRBV6-2 or TRBV6-3 and J is TRBJ2-3; D call uncertain. There are 13 residues in the CDR3. Per the germline V gene, CDR1 is MNHEY and CDR2 is SVGEGT. V shed 10 bases and J shed 0 bases, with 11 bases lying between them. The CDR3 DNA follows: TGTGCCACGGACCGCGGAAGCACAGATACGCAGTATTTT. Its translation: CATDRGSTDTQYF.

V usage is TRBV5-1 and J usage is TRBJ2-1; 10 bases map to TRBD2. The length of the CDR3 is 18 residues. The V gene end was trimmed by 3 bases and the J gene end by 0 bases; junction bases not matched to a gene: 9. Germline loops: CDR1 SGHRS, CDR2 YFSETQ. CDR3 sequence: CASSSATSGFSSYNEQFF. Here the CDR3 DNA reads TGCGCCAGCAGCTCGGCGACTAGCGGGTTTAGCTCCTACAATGAGCAGTTCTTC.

The genes are TRBV15 and TRBJ2-7; possible D gene TRBD2, 5 bases. The V end was cut by 0 bases, the J end by 7 bases, with 13 bases between. Germline V CDR1 and CDR2: LNHNV, YYDKDF (reference sequence). The CDR3 totals 14 residues. The DNA of the CDR3 is TGTGCCACCAGCAGAGATAGGAGGTCTGGGGAGCAGTACTTC. It encodes CATSRDRRSGEQYF.

This chain connects TRBV6-2 or TRBV6-3 to TRBJ2-1, with TRBD2 matching 9 bases. V was clipped by 5 bases and J by 7 bases; unmatched bases: 15. CDR1 MNHEY and CDR2 SVGEGT come from the germline V gene. The CDR3 extends over 17 amino acids. Here the CDR3 DNA reads TGTGCCAGCAGTAAGGCCCTGGGCGGGAGGGCGCAGAATGAGCAGTTCTTC. It specifies CASSKALGGRAQNEQFF.

The chain joins TRBV28 to TRBJ2-1; D possibly uses TRBD1 or TRBD2 (5 bases each). The CDR3 sequence is 12 residues long. CDR1 MDHEN and CDR2 SYDVKM come from the germline V gene. Trimming removed 8 bases from V and 7 bases from J, with 12 bases in between. CDR3 sequence (DNA): TGTGCCAGCTCCGGGACGGCAAATGAGCAGTTCTTC. Amino acid sequence: CASSGTANEQFF.

The chain joins TRBV7-3 to TRBJ2-5; TRBD2 might be the D (6 bases). The V end lost 4 bases, the J end lost 4 bases, and 25 bases lay between the germline ends. Germline CDR1 SGHTA, CDR2 FQGTGA. This CDR3 comprises 18 residues. The CDR3 region has the DNA TGTGCCAGCAGCTCGACCGGGACTCTCGTACGGGCTGGAGAGACCCAGTACTTC. It encodes CASSSTGTLVRAGETQYF. The full variable domain, completed using reference TRBV7-3 and TRBJ2-5, is GAGVSQTPSNKVTEKGKYVELRCDPISGHTALYWYRQSLGQGPEFLIYFQGTGAADDSGLPNDRFFAVRPEGSVSTLKIQRTERGDSAVYLCASSSTGTLVRAGETQYFGPGTRLLVL.

This chain connects TRBV7-8 to TRBJ2-1; D is undetermined. V was clipped by 5 bases and J by 0 bases, with 11 bases between them. The CDR3 consists of 15 residues. CDR1 is SGHVS and CDR2 is FQNEAQ in the germline V gene. CDR3 in DNA: TGTGCCAGCAGCATGCGAAGGAGCTCCTACAATGAGCAGTTCTTC. Translation: CASSMRRSSYNEQFF.

V and J are TRBV10-3 and TRBJ2-1; 12 bases agree with TRBD2. V lost 3 bases, J lost 2 bases, and 8 bases stayed unmatched. Germline-derived CDR1 and CDR2 are ENHRY and SYGVKD. The CDR3 sequence is 18 residues long. The CDR3 is CAISEVASGRATYNEQFF. CDR3 sequence (DNA): TGTGCCATCAGTGAAGTGGCTAGCGGGAGGGCCACCTACAATGAGCAGTTCTTC.

This clonotype turned up a few times. The chain has TRBV5-1 and TRBJ2-7; 14 bases fit TRBD2. The ends lost 3 bases at V and 0 bases at J; junction bases unmatched: 2. Germline V lookup: CDR1 SGHRS, CDR2 YFSETQ. The CDR3 runs 16 residues. The CDR3 protein is CASSYGTSGSSYEQYF. The DNA of the CDR3 is TGCGCCAGCAGCTACGGGACTAGCGGGAGCTCCTACGAGCAGTACTTC.

The sample holds a few counts of this clonotype. This sequence joins TRBV10-3 and TRBJ2-3, with D tentatively TRBD2 (5 bases). In germline, CDR1 is ENHRY, CDR2 SYGVKD. Trimming removed 4 bases from V and 2 bases from J, with 16 bases in between. This CDR3 has 16 amino acids. CDR3 residues: CAISAMREWDTDTQYF. The CDR3 DNA reads as TGTGCCATCAGTGCCATGAGGGAGTGGGACACAGATACGCAGTATTTT.

The rearrangement links TRBV5-1 to TRBJ2-3; TRBD1 might be the D (5 bases). Between the trimmed V and J ends, which lost 0 bases and 2 bases, there was a span of 13 bases. Germline V gives CDR1 SGHRS, CDR2 YFSETQ. This CDR3 has 16 residues. CDR3: CASSLDSTGITDTQYF. CDR3 nucleotide sequence: TGCGCCAGCAGCTTGGACTCCACAGGAATCACAGATACGCAGTATTTT.

This clonotype was seen repeatedly, ten times or more. The rearrangement uses TRBV12-3 or TRBV12-4 and TRBJ2-7; possible D gene TRBD2, 5 bases. V lost 5 bases to trimming and J lost 7 bases, with 15 bases between them. The CDR3 covers 13 residues. The CDR3 loop is CASSAWAGREQYF. The DNA of the CDR3 is TGTGCCAGCAGTGCTTGGGCGGGTAGGGAGCAGTACTTC.

A few counts support this clonotype. The rearrangement joins TRBV4-2 to TRBJ2-7; D remains unclear. Germline V gene sequence: CDR1 LGHNA, CDR2 YNFKEQ. The CDR3 consists of 13 residues. V lost 0 bases, J lost 9 bases, and 12 bases lay in between. The CDR3 DNA sequence: TGTGCCAGCAGCCAAGATTCCCCGGTGAGGCAGTACTTC. Encoded protein: CASSQDSPVRQYF.

This clonotype was counted many times. The chain joins TRBV5-1 to TRBJ1-1; 8 nucleotides align to TRBD1. Germline values: CDR1 SGHRS, CDR2 YFSETQ. The CDR3 contains 15 residues. The J segment lost 4 bases and the V segment lost 0 bases, leaving 5 bases of the junction unmatched. The CDR3 here is CASSLGYRGGTEAFF. The CDR3 nucleotides read TGCGCCAGCAGCTTGGGATACAGGGGGGGCACTGAAGCTTTCTTT. Variable domain in full (rest from reference TRBV5-1 and TRBJ1-1): KAGVTQTPRYLIKTRGQQVTLSCSPISGHRSVSWYQQTPGQGLQFLFEYFSETQRNKGNFPGRFSGRQFSNSRSEMNVSTLELGDSALYLCASSLGYRGGTEAFFGQGTRLTVV.

The gene calls are TRBV4-3 and TRBJ2-1; 13 nucleotides line up with TRBD2. The CDR3 totals 16 residues. V was pared by 3 bases and J by 8 bases, with 7 bases of the junction left unmatched. Germline CDR1 reads LGHNA; CDR2 reads YSLEER. CDR3 DNA: TGCGCCAGCAGCCAGGGGGTACTAGCGGGAGGGTATGAGCAGTTCTTC. Protein: CASSQGVLAGGYEQFF.

The chain combines TRBV2 with TRBJ1-1; D is perhaps TRBD1 (6 bases). V lost 7 bases, J lost 3 bases, and 15 bases lay in between. This CDR3 contains 14 residues. Looked up from germline, CDR1 is SNHLY and CDR2 is FYNNEI. As DNA, the CDR3 is TGTGCCAGCATGAGGGGAAAGGGGGACACTGAAGCTTTCTTT. Translating gives CASMRGKGDTEAFF. The full variable domain, its missing parts supplied by reference TRBV2 and TRBJ1-1, is EPEVTQTPSHQVTQMGQEVILRCVPISNHLYFYWYRQILGQKVEFLVSFYNNEISEKSEIFDDQFSVERPDGSNFTLKIRSTKLEDSAMYFCASMRGKGDTEAFFGQGTRLTVV.

This clonotype was detected only a few times. The chain couples TRBV6-2 or TRBV6-3 to TRBJ2-1, with D hard to call. There are 12 residues in the CDR3. The ends were cut back, 7 bases at V and 6 bases at J, with 10 bases in the middle. The germline V gene encodes CDR1 MNHEY and CDR2 SVGEGT. CDR3 in DNA: TGTGCCAGCAATTCGGACGGCAATGAGCAGTTCTTC. As protein: CASNSDGNEQFF.

Turning to this clonotype: A much larger clone lies a single base off, so this may be a read error. The chain joins TRBV5-1 to TRBJ1-1; no clear D gene. Trimming cost V 2 bases and J 10 bases, with 18 bases left between them. There are 14 residues in the CDR3. Per germline, CDR1 SGHRS and CDR2 YFSETQ. CDR3 sequence reads: CASSLSRRDSGAFF. Here the CDR3 DNA reads TGCGCCAGCAGCTTAAGTCGACGGGATTCGGGAGCTTTCTTT.

There are a few counts of this clonotype. The chain is built from TRBV29-1 and TRBJ2-7; 7 bases align to TRBD1. Germline lookup yields CDR1 SQVTM and CDR2 ANQGSEA. J gave up 3 bases and V 6 bases, and 11 bases lay outside the gene matches. There are 14 residues in the CDR3. The CDR3 loop is CSVSSRGQSYEQYF. The CDR3 DNA follows: TGCAGCGTGTCCTCACGGGGACAGAGCTACGAGCAGTACTTC.

The V and J genes are TRBV27 and TRBJ1-1; D not resolved. Trimming removed 3 bases from V and 1 base from J, with 6 bases in between. The CDR3 length is 13 residues. CDR1 and CDR2 from the germline V gene are MNHEY and SMNVEV (reference sequence). CDR3 bases: TGTGCCAGCAGTTTTGTCCAGAACACTGAAGCTTTCTTT. Its translation is CASSFVQNTEAFF.

V is TRBV11-2 and J is TRBJ2-7, with 8 bases matching TRBD2. The V segment lost 5 bases and the J segment 3 bases; nucleotides outside the gene matches: 12. The CDR3 runs 16 residues. The V gene's germline CDR1 is SGHAT and CDR2 FQNNGV. The CDR3 sequence: CASSKAVAGSFYEQYF. For the CDR3, the DNA is TGTGCCAGCAGCAAAGCGGTAGCGGGGTCCTTCTACGAGCAGTACTTC.

The rearrangement joins TRBV3-1 to TRBJ2-2, with unresolved D. The CDR3 extends over 14 amino acids. Trimming removed 0 bases from V and 2 bases from J, with 4 bases in between. The germline V gene has CDR1 LGHDT and CDR2 YNNKEL (reference sequence). The CDR3 is CASSQDSNTGELFF. CDR3 sequence (DNA): TGTGCCAGCAGCCAAGATTCCAACACCGGGGAGCTGTTTTTT.

Only a few counts were recorded for this clonotype. The chain links TRBV5-1 to TRBJ1-4; D not resolved. Trimming left V 2 bases short and J 3 bases short, with 5 bases between. CDR1 and CDR2 from the germline V gene are SGHRS and YFSETQ. CDR3 length equals 13 residues. Written as DNA, the CDR3 is TGCGCCAGCAGCTTCGACCCTAATGAAAAACTGTTTTTT. Translation: CASSFDPNEKLFF.

V and J are TRBV20-1 and TRBJ2-7; D could derive from TRBD1 or TRBD2 (5 bases each). Germline lookup yields CDR1 DFQATT and CDR2 SNEGSKA (reference sequence). The CDR3 consists of 14 residues. V was trimmed by 1 base and J by 4 bases, leaving 14 bases between them. The CDR3 reads CSARGDPPGYEQYF. DNA for the CDR3: TGCAGTGCTAGAGGGGACCCCCCGGGGTACGAGCAGTACTTC.

This clonotype has a handful of counts. The V gene is TRBV24-1, the J gene TRBJ2-1, with 7 bases matching TRBD2. Germline V gene sequence: CDR1 KGHDR, CDR2 SFDVKD. Trimming at V came to 0 bases and at J to 9 bases, leaving 10 bases not matched to a gene. This CDR3 region has 16 residues. CDR3 sequence: CATSDLRGSSVGEQFF. CDR3 nucleotides: TGTGCCACCAGTGATTTGCGCGGGAGCAGCGTCGGTGAGCAGTTCTTC.

This sequence joins TRBV12-3 or TRBV12-4 and TRBJ2-3; TRBD1 is a possible D gene (6 bases). Trimming shortened V by 2 bases and J by 4 bases, and 13 bases separated the two germline ends. This CDR3 is built from 15 residues. DNA for the CDR3: TGTGCCAGCAGTTTACAGGGGCGGTATTCAGATACGCAGTATTTT. It yields the protein CASSLQGRYSDTQYF.

This sequence joins TRBV12-5 and TRBJ2-1; a weak D match, TRBD2 (6 bases). With 2 bases removed from V and 0 bases from J, the gap between germline ends came to 11 bases. This CDR3 has 16 amino acids. Germline V lookup: CDR1 LGHNT, CDR2 FRNRAP. CDR3 nucleotides: TGTGCTAGTGGTTTGCCTAGCGAGAACTCCTACAATGAGCAGTTCTTC. Residues: CASGLPSENSYNEQFF.

The chain joins TRBV7-6 to TRBJ2-7; D might be TRBD1 (5 bases). Germline V gives CDR1 SGHVS, CDR2 FNYEAQ. The V end was cut by 6 bases, the J end by 5 bases, with 14 bases between. This CDR3 contains 13 residues. For the CDR3, the DNA is TGTGCCAGCAGTTCCAGGACAACGAACGAGCAGTACTTC. Its translation is CASSSRTTNEQYF.

The chain has TRBV4-2 and TRBJ2-3, with D uncertain. Germline V lookup: CDR1 LGHNA, CDR2 YNFKEQ. V lost 2 bases to trimming and J lost 4 bases, with 7 bases between them. The CDR3 spans 13 residues. CDR3 sequence reads: CASSQRVPDTQYF. For the CDR3, the DNA is TGTGCCAGCAGCCAAAGAGTACCAGATACGCAGTATTTT.

This clonotype was recorded a few times. The rearrangement links TRBV28 to TRBJ1-4; a weak D match, TRBD1 (5 bases). The germline CDR1 and CDR2 sequences are MDHEN and SYDVKM. This CDR3 comprises 14 residues. V dropped 5 bases and J dropped 5 bases, with 12 bases sitting between them. CDR3 loop: CASSRDLVNEKLFF. In nucleotides, the CDR3 is TGTGCCAGCAGTCGGGACCTGGTCAATGAAAAACTGTTTTTT. Full variable domain (missing parts from reference TRBV28 and TRBJ1-4): DVKVTQSSRYLVKRTGEKVFLECVQDMDHENMFWYRQDPGLGLRLIYFSYDVKMKEKGDIPEGYSVSREKKERFSLILESASTNQTSMYLCASSRDLVNEKLFFGSGTQLSVL.

CDR3 DNA: TGTGCCAGTCGTCCCAGGGCCGAGGGTCAGCCCCAGCATTTT. Amino acids: CASRPRAEGQPQHF. V usage is TRBV19 and J usage is TRBJ1-5, with D maybe TRBD1 (5 bases). Germline assignment: CDR1 LNHDA and CDR2 SQIVND (reference sequence). The CDR3 is made up of 14 amino acids. The V gene lost 8 bases and the J gene lost 6 bases, with 17 bases spanning the gap.

This clonotype was detected only a few times. The rearrangement links TRBV20-1 to TRBJ2-5; 8 nucleotides match TRBD1. The germline CDR1 and CDR2 sequences are DFQATT and SNEGSKA (reference sequence). V shed 3 bases, J shed 4 bases, and the junction held 13 bases outside the gene matches. The CDR3 is 16 residues long. The CDR3 protein is CSARWSTGGTGETQYF. The CDR3 DNA is TGCAGTGCTAGGTGGTCTACAGGGGGTACGGGAGAGACCCAGTACTTC.